The next 11 T cell receptor beta chains were all read from a single sample in a study of HIV-infected patients and healthy controls. Reverse transcription used around 480 ng RNA and constant-region primers for alpha and beta. Each of the alpha and beta chains got its own library through chain-specific third strand synthesis with indices. TCRdb analysed the 5' RACE reads with MiXCR anew, one entry per CDR3 protein. The sample includes some 4,600 distinct CDR3 sequences, around 7.8% seen only once; the top ten take about 29%. The repertoire came from unfractionated whole blood and reflected all unsorted peripheral T cells. Sequences were derived from blood, sampled before antiretroviral therapy. The receptors originated from an adult with HIV infection.

This clonotype was seen many times. This chain uses TRBV7-9 with TRBJ1-4; D is unresolved. Germline V CDR1 and CDR2: SEHNR, FQNEAQ (reference sequence). The length of the CDR3 is 13 residues. V lost 0 bases and J lost 8, with 7 bases in between. CDR3 region: CASSLAFREKLFF. The DNA of the CDR3 is TGTGCCAGCAGCTTAGCCTTCAGGGAAAAACTGTTTTTT. Full variable domain (outside the CDR3, taken from reference TRBV7-9 and TRBJ1-4): DTGVSQNPRHKITKRGQNVTFRCDPISEHNRLYWYRQTLGQGPEFLTYFQNEAQLEKSRLLSDRFSAERPKGSFSTLEIQRTEQGDSAMYLCASSLAFREKLFFGSGTQLSVL.

By share of the sample, this clonotype is medium-sized. The V and J genes are TRBV5-1 and TRBJ1-6, with D maybe TRBD1 (5 bases). V was pared by 0 bases and J by 8 bases, with 12 bases between. Germline CDR1 and CDR2: SGHRS and YFSETQ. CDR3 length equals 15 residues. CDR3 in DNA: TGCGCCAGCAGCTTGGATCAGGGTTCCGATTCACCCCTCCACTTT. Translation gives CASSLDQGSDSPLHF.

This clonotype was counted many times. The chain couples TRBV6-5 to TRBJ2-2; D is uncertain. This CDR3 comprises 13 residues. Germline CDR1 reads MNHEY; CDR2 reads SVGAGI. V dropped 2 bases and J dropped 4 bases, with 5 bases sitting between them. CDR3 DNA: TGTGCCAGCAGTTACGCTGGCACCGGGGAGCTGTTTTTT. Its translation is CASSYAGTGELFF.

This clonotype was picked up many times. At one of its ends the junction is not consistent with the germline gene, which may arise from a read error. V usage is TRBV6-1 and J usage is TRBJ2-7; no reliable D call. CDR3 size: 15 residues. Germline CDR1 reads MNHNS; CDR2 reads SASEGT. DNA for the CDR3: TGTGCCAGCAGAGAAGGACCGAACGTCTCCTACGAGCAGTACTTC. Its protein is CASREGPNVSYEQYF.

This clonotype was observed at least ten times. CDR3 bases: TGTGCCAGCAGTTACGGGCGGAACGGCAATGAGCAGTTCTTC. Its protein product is CASSYGRNGNEQFF. The chain links TRBV6-2 or TRBV6-3 to TRBJ2-1; D is uncertain. V lost 2 bases and J lost 6, with 11 bases in between. Germline CDR1 and CDR2: MNHEY and SVGEGT. CDR3 length equals 14 residues.

This clonotype was recorded many times. This chain uses TRBV2 with TRBJ2-5, with D possibly being TRBD1 or TRBD2 (6 bases each). Germline lookup yields CDR1 SNHLY and CDR2 FYNNEI. This CDR3 is 15 amino acids long. The V end was cut by 3 bases, the J end by 4 bases, with 15 bases between. CDR3 DNA: TGTGCCAGCAGTGACGGGGGCGCGGGGCTAGAGACCCAGTACTTC. Translated, it gives CASSDGGAGLETQYF.

The chain joins TRBV6-6 to TRBJ2-3; D ambiguous. The germline V and J ends were trimmed by 0 bases and 2 bases, with 9 bases remaining between them. Looked up from germline, CDR1 is MNHNY and CDR2 is SVGAGI (reference sequence). This CDR3 spans 15 amino acids. This chain's CDR3 is CASSYSSTPTDTQYF. The CDR3 DNA is TGTGCCAGCAGTTACTCGTCCACCCCCACAGATACGCAGTATTTT.

Details on this clonotype: Just one base apart from a much larger clone, this may be a read error. V and J are TRBV20-1 and TRBJ2-2, with D tentatively TRBD1 (5 bases). The CDR3 consists of 16 residues. The V gene's germline CDR1 is DFQATT and CDR2 SNEGSKA (reference sequence). V was shortened by 3 bases and J by 5 bases, with 19 bases between the two germline ends. This CDR3 is CSARSSGFRMTGELFF. CDR3 coding DNA: TGCAGTGCTAGGTCGTCAGGGTTTCGTATGACCGGGGAGCTGTTTTTT.

The sample holds many counts of this clonotype. The chain has TRBV6-2 or TRBV6-3 and TRBJ2-1, with TRBD2 matching 13 bases. This CDR3 comprises 19 residues. Germline trimming cut 2 bases from V and 9 bases from J; bases unmatched to any gene: 16. Germline lookup yields CDR1 MNHEY and CDR2 SVGEGT. The CDR3 coding sequence is TGTGCCAGCAGTTACGAGGGGGAGTACGGACTAGCGGGAGAGGGTGAGCAGTTCTTC. It translates to CASSYEGEYGLAGEGEQFF.

The chain links TRBV9 to TRBJ2-2; a possible D gene is TRBD1 (5 bases). CDR1 is SGDLS, CDR2 YYNGEE, per germline. The V end was cut by 4 bases, the J end by 5 bases, with 9 bases between. The CDR3 covers 13 residues. The chain's CDR3 is CASSTQGTGELFF. The DNA of the CDR3 is TGTGCCAGCAGCACTCAGGGAACCGGGGAGCTGTTTTTT.

The chain is built from TRBV5-4 and TRBJ2-7; possible D gene TRBD1, 5 bases. The CDR3 has 15 amino acids. V was pared by 0 bases and J by 2 bases, with 12 bases between. Germline CDR1 and CDR2: SGHNT and YYREEE (reference sequence). CDR3 region: CASSLGSDSTYEQYF. For the CDR3, the DNA is TGTGCCAGCAGCTTGGGGTCTGACAGTACCTACGAGCAGTACTTC.